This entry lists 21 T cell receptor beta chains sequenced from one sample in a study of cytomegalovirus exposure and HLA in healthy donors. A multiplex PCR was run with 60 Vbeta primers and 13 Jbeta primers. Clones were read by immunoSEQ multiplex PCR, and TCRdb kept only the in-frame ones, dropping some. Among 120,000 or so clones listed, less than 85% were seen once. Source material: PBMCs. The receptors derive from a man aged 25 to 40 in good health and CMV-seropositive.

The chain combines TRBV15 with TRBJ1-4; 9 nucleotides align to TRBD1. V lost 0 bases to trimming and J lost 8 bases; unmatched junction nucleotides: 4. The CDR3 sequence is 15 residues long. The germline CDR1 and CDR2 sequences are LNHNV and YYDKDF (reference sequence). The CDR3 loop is CATSRDLGTGEKLFF. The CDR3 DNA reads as TGTGCCACCAGCAGAGATCTCGGGACAGGGGAAAAACTGTTTTTT. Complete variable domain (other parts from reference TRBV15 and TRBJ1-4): DAMVIQNPRYQVTQFGKPVTLSCSQTLNHNVMYWYQQKSSQAPKLLFHYYDKDFNNEADTPDNFQSRRPNTSFCFLDIRSPGLGDTAMYLCATSRDLGTGEKLFFGSGTQLSVL.

CDR3 loop: CASSHAPGIHGYTF. The CDR3 region has the DNA TGTGCCAGCAGCCACGCGCCCGGGATCCATGGCTACACCTTC. The rearrangement links TRBV11-2 to TRBJ1-2; D call uncertain. Trimming took 5 bases from V and 6 from J, leaving 16 bases between them. CDR3 length: 14 amino acids. Germline V gene lookup returns CDR1 SGHAT and CDR2 FQNNGV.

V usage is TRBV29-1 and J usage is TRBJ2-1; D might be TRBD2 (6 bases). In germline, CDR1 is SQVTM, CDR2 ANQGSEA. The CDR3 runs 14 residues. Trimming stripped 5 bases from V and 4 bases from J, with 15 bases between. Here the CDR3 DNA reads TGCAGCGTTCACACCGGGACTCCTTACAATGAGCAGTTCTTC. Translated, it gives CSVHTGTPYNEQFF.

CDR3 loop: CASSAGGYTEAFF. The CDR3 DNA sequence: TGCGCCAGCAGCGCGGGGGGGTACACTGAAGCTTTCTTT. This sequence joins TRBV5-1 and TRBJ1-1, with a possible D match to TRBD1 (5 bases). The CDR3 is 13 amino acids. Deletions cut 4 bases from V and 3 bases from J, with 10 bases between. CDR1 is SGHRS, CDR2 YFSETQ, per germline.

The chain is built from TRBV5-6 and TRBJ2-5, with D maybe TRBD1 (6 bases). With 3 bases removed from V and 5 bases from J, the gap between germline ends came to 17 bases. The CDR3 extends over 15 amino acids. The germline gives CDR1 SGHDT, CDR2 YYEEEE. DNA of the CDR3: TGTGCCAGCAGCTCTACGACAGGATCAAGGGAGACCCAGTACTTC. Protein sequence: CASSSTTGSRETQYF.

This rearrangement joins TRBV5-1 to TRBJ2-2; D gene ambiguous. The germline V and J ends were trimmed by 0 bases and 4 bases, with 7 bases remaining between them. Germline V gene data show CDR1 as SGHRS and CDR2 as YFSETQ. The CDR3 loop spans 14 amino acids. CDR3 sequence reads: CASSLGPVTGELFF. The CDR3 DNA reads TGCGCCAGCAGCTTGGGTCCCGTCACCGGGGAGCTGTTTTTT.

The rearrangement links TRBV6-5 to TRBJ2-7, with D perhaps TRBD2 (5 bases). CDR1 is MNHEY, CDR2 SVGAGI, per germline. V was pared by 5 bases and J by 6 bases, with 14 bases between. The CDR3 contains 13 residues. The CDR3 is CASSGPGEREQYF. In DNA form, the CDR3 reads TGTGCCAGCAGTGGACCCGGGGAACGCGAGCAGTACTTC.

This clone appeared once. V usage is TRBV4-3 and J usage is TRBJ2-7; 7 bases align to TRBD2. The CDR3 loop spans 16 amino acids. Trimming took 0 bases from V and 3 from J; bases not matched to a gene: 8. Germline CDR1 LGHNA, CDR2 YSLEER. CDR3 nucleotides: TGCGCCAGCAGCCAAGACCCCGGGAGGCCGCTCTACGAGCAGTACTTC. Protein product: CASSQDPGRPLYEQYF.

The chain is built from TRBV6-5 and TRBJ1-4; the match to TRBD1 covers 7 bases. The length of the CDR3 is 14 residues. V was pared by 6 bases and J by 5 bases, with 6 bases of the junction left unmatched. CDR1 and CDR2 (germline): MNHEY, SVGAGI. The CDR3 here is CASSPDRENEKLFF. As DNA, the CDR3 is TGTGCCAGCAGCCCCGACAGGGAGAATGAAAAACTGTTTTTT.

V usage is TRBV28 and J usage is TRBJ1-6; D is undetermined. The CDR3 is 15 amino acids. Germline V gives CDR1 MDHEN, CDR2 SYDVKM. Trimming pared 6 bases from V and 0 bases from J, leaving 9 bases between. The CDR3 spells CASSPSSSYNSPLHF. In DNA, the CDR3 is TGTGCCAGCAGCCCTTCGAGCTCCTATAATTCACCCCTCCACTTT.

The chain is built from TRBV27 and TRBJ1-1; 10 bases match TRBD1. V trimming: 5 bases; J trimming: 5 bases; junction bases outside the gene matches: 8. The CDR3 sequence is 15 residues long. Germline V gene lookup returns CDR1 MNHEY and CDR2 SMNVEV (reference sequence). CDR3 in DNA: TGTGCCAGCAGTCCCGACAGGGGGCGCCGGACTGAAGCTTTCTTT. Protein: CASSPDRGRRTEAFF.

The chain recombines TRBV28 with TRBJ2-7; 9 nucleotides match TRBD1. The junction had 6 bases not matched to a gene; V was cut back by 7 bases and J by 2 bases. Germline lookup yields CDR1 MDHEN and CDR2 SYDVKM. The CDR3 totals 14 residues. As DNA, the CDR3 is TGTGCCAGCAAGGGGACAGGGCCACCCTACGAGCAGTACTTC. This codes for CASKGTGPPYEQYF.

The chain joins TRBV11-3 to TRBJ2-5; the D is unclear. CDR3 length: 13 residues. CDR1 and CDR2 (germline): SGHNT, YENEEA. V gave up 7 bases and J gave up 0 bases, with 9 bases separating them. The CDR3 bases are TGTGCCAGCAAGAGGCGGAACCAAGAGACCCAGTACTTC. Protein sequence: CASKRRNQETQYF.

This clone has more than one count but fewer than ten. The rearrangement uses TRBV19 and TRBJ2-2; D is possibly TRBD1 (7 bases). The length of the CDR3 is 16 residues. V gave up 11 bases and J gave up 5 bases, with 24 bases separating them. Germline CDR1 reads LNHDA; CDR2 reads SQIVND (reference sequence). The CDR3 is CAPVGGGRTETGELFF. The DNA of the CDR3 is TGTGCCCCGGTTGGAGGGGGCAGAACGGAGACCGGGGAGCTGTTTTTT.

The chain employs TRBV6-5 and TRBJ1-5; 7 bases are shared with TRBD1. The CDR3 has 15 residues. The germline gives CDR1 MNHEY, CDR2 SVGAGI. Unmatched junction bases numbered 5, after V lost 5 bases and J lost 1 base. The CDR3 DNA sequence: TGTGCCAGCAGTGGCGAGACAGGGAGCAATCAGCCCCAGCATTTT. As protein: CASSGETGSNQPQHF.

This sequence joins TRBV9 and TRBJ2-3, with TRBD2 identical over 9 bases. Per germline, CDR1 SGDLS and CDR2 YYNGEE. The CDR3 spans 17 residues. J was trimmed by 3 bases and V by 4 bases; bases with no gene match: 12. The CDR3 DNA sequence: TGTGCCAGCAGCCCCCGCGGGGCGGGGGGGCCGACAGATACGCAGTATTTT. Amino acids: CASSPRGAGGPTDTQYF.

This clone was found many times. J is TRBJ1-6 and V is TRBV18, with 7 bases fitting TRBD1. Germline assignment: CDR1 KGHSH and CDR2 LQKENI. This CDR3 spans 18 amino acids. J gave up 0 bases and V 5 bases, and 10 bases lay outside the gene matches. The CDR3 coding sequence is TGTGCCAGCTCAAATTCCGGACAGGAAAGCTCCTATAATTCACCCCTCCACTTT. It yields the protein CASSNSGQESSYNSPLHF.

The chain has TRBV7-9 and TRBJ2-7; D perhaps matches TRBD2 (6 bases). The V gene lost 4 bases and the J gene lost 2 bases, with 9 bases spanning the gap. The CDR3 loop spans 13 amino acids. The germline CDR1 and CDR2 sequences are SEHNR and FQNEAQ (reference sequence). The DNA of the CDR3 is TGTGCCAGCAGCTCCGGAGGGACCTACGAGCAGTACTTC. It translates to CASSSGGTYEQYF. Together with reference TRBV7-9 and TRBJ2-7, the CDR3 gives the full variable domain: DTGVSQNPRHKITKRGQNVTFRCDPISEHNRLYWYRQTLGQGPEFLTYFQNEAQLEKSRLLSDRFSAERPKGSFSTLEIQRTEQGDSAMYLCASSSGGTYEQYFGPGTRLTVT.

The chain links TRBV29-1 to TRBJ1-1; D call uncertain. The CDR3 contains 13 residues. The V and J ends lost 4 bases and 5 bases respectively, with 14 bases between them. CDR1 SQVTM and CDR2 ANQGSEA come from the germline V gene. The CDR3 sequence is CSVVIQERTEAFF. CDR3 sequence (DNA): TGCAGCGTTGTTATTCAGGAAAGGACTGAAGCTTTCTTT.

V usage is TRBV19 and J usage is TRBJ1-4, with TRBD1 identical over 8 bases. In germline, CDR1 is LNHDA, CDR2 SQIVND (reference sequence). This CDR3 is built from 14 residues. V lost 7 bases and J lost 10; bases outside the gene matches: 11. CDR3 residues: CASIAAGGVGKLFF. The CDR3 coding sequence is TGTGCCAGTATTGCCGCAGGGGGCGTCGGAAAACTGTTTTTT.

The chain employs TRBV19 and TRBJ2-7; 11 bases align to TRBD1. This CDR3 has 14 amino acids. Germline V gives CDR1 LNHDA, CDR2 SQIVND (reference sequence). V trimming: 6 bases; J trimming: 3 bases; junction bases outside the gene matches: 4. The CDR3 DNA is TGTGCCAGTAGCGGCGGGACAGGGGGCTACGAGCAGTACTTC. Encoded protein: CASSGGTGGYEQYF.